The TCR beta chain described here comes from a study of T cells in Graves' hyperthyroidism and ophthalmopathy. Study-level findings and limits: In the blood, most expanded thyroid clonotypes above 0.001 appeared as well. Ophthalmopathy was model-predicted a median about six months pre-onset.

Newly diagnosed patients aged 18 to 65 had hyperthyroidism of under 2 months' duration. Fresh peripheral blood, 10 ml, yielded the PBMCs. This clonotype was seen ten or more times. Antigen specificity is unknown. The CDR3 sequence is 15 residues long. Germline CDR1 reads MDHEN; CDR2 reads SYDVKM. V was shortened by 3 bases and J by 5 bases, with 13 bases between the two germline ends. The source material, RNA transcripts, was used to amplify TCR beta CDR3 regions. Using the HTBI primer set, a first-round RT-PCR was run on the TCR CDR3. TCRdb re-derived calls from the multiplex PCR reads in MiXCR, one entry per CDR3 protein. The table records more than 450,000 distinct CDR3 sequences, 14% of them present only once.

The sequence derives from a woman aged 40 to 50 with Graves' hyperthyroidism. The chain couples TRBV28 to TRBJ1-4, with a possible D match to TRBD1 (6 bases). The sample comprised blood. This CDR3 reads CASSFSGASNEKLFF. The CDR3 nucleotides are TGTGCCAGCAGTTTTTCGGGGGCATCCAATGAAAAACTGTTTTTT.